The present entry profiles one T cell receptor beta chain with its context. From germline, CDR1 is KGHSH and CDR2 LQKENI. The V and J ends lost 1 base and 10 bases respectively, with 11 bases between them. This CDR3 spans 14 amino acids. These data are taken from a study of blood T cell repertoires in COVID-19. Study at large: Specimens from acute and convalescent COVID-19 originated in the United States, Italy and Spain. T cells, B-cell-depleted T cells, or PBMCs provided the cDNA or gDNA that served as material.

Per the authors' pipeline: The assay estimated nucleated cells by amplifying reference gene primers. Data came from immunoSEQ multiplex PCR; TCRdb stores just in-frame clones and leaves some out. D and trimming were read from the DNA, whereas the V and J calls and clone size are those reported in that table. The table lists 95,000 to 150,000 clones, around nine tenths of them singletons, with around 1.9% in the top ten. Seattle patient enrollment occurred during active infection, with longitudinal follow-up thereafter. The clonotype was recovered from a man in his fifties with COVID-19, enrolled during active disease. The specimen was peripheral blood. The chain is built from TRBV18 and TRBJ1-6; D ambiguous. The CDR3 region is CASSPLGRESPLHF. The CDR3 DNA sequence: TGTGCCAGCTCACCACTCGGGAGGGAGTCACCCCTCCACTTT. Filled out from reference TRBV18 and TRBJ1-6, the complete variable domain reads NAGVMQNPRHLVRRRGQEARLRCSPMKGHSHVYWYRQLPEEGLKFMVYLQKENIIDESGMPKERFSAEFPKEGPSILRIQQVVRGDSAAYFCASSPLGRESPLHFGNGTRLTVT.